These T cell receptor beta chains were read from a single sample in a study of shared clonotypes between healthy human individuals. The data were produced by immunoSEQ multiplex PCR, yet TCRdb's version contains in-frame clones alone and is incomplete. The sample holds approximately 2,200,000 clones; approximately 94% are singletons and the top ten take under 2%. The specimen sequenced was naive CD8+ T cells from PBMCs. All receptors come from a young man in good health. Some clones in this sample may be carry-over from other donors' samples. Both conserved end residues are part of each CDR3. The D gene is left open where the match is weak. Only part of the rows carry a size: once, few, many, or a class if the clone is expanded.

v_call	clone_size	d_call	j_call	cdr3_nt	cdr3_aa
TRBV6-1	-	-	TRBJ2-7	TGTGCCAGCAGTGGGTACGAGCAGTACTTC	CASSGYEQYF
TRBV5-1	-	TRBD2	TRBJ2-1	TGCGCCAGCGGCCCCCTTTTGCGGGAGGGAATCGATGAGCAGTTCTTC	CASGPLLREGIDEQFF
TRBV7-8	-	TRBD2	TRBJ2-1	TGTGCCAGCAGCCAGCGGGAGGCCGTAGTTTCGTCTGAGCAGTTCTTC	CASSQREAVVSSEQFF
TRBV5-6	-	TRBD2	TRBJ2-7	TGTGCCAGCACTTCTAGCGGGAGCCCCGCCTACGAGCAGTACTTC	CASTSSGSPAYEQYF
TRBV28	-	TRBD2	TRBJ2-1	TGTGCCAGCAGTTTAGGGAGGGCCCCGTACAATGAGCAGTTCTTC	CASSLGRAPYNEQFF
TRBV5-1	-	TRBD1	TRBJ2-7	TGCGCCAGCAGCTTTGACAGGGTTCTGTACGAGCAGTACTTC	CASSFDRVLYEQYF
TRBV27	-	TRBD2	TRBJ2-1	TGTGCCAGCAGTCCGTTAGCGGGAGTACCCTACAATGAGCAGTTCTTC	CASSPLAGVPYNEQFF
TRBV6-1	-	-	TRBJ2-7	TGTGCCAGCTCCCACCGGGCTACGGGCTCCTACGAGCAGTACTTC	CASSHRATGSYEQYF
TRBV19	-	-	TRBJ1-2	TGTGCCAGTAGTCCCCCGTCAGCTCTCTATGGCTACACCTTC	CASSPPSALYGYTF
TRBV27	-	-	TRBJ1-2	TGTGCCAGCAGTTTATCGTACAGGGAGGGCCACTATGGCTACACCTTC	CASSLSYREGHYGYTF
TRBV19	-	-	TRBJ2-1	TGTGCCGTGGAAGGGGACAACTACAATGAGCAGTTCTTC	CAVEGDNYNEQFF
TRBV11-2	-	-	TRBJ2-3	TGTGCCAGCAGCTTGTCCAGTAACACAGATACGCAGTATTTT	CASSLSSNTDTQYF
TRBV30	-	-	TRBJ1-1	TGTGCCTGGACGATGGGAGGGGGCACTGAAGCTTTCTTT	CAWTMGGGTEAFF
TRBV9	-	TRBD2	TRBJ2-1	TGTGCCAGCAGCGTAGTAGCTAGCGGAGTGGATGAGCAGTTCTTC	CASSVVASGVDEQFF
TRBV6-6	-	TRBD1	TRBJ1-4	TGTGCCAGCAGCCCATTCGACAGGGGGCGCGAAAAACTGTTTTTT	CASSPFDRGREKLFF
TRBV9	-	-	TRBJ1-2	TGTGCCAGCAGCGTAGGTGGCGGCCCCTATGGCTACACCTTC	CASSVGGGPYGYTF
TRBV10-3	-	TRBD2	TRBJ2-1	TGTGCCATCGGAGGCGGGAGTTCCTACAATGAGCAGTTCTTC	CAIGGGSSYNEQFF
TRBV27	-	-	TRBJ2-7	TGTGCCAGCAGTTTTGGACATGCATCCTACGAGCAGTACTTC	CASSFGHASYEQYF
TRBV27	-	-	TRBJ1-4	TGTGCCAGCAGTCCCGGGACCGGGCCTCTTGGGTTTCCAACTAATGAAAAACTGTTTTTT	CASSPGTGPLGFPTNEKLFF
TRBV5-4	once	-	TRBJ2-3	TGTGCCAGCGCTCGAAGCGGGCCGAGCACAGATACGCAGTATTTT	CASARSGPSTDTQYF
TRBV19	-	-	TRBJ2-2	TGTGCCAGTAGTATAGGCCAGTCGAACACCGGGGAGCTGTTTTTT	CASSIGQSNTGELFF
TRBV7-9	-	TRBD2	TRBJ2-6	TGTGCCAGCAGCTTTCCTAGCGGGATCCCTGGGGCCAACGTCCTGACTTTC	CASSFPSGIPGANVLTF
TRBV10-2	-	TRBD1	TRBJ2-3	TGCGCCAGCAGTGAACAAATTGCCGGGACAGGGGTTACAGATACGCAGTATTTT	CASSEQIAGTGVTDTQYF
TRBV6-5	-	-	TRBJ2-3	TGTGCCAGCAGTTGGAGACGGACCGCAGCAGATACGCAGTATTTT	CASSWRRTAADTQYF
TRBV28	-	-	TRBJ2-2	TGTGCCAGCAGTTCTTTAGTAGGGAACACCGGGGAGCTGTTTTTT	CASSSLVGNTGELFF
TRBV6-1	-	-	TRBJ2-7	TGTGCCAGCAGTGAAGCGGATTCCTACGAGCAGTACTTC	CASSEADSYEQYF
TRBV27	once	TRBD2	TRBJ2-7	TGTGCCAGCAGTTTATTAGCGGGAGCGCCCCGCGAGCAGTACTTC	CASSLLAGAPREQYF
TRBV28	-	-	TRBJ2-3	TGTGCCAGCAGTTTGAACGCAGATACGCAGTATTTT	CASSLNADTQYF
TRBV7-3	-	-	TRBJ2-5	TGTGCCAGCAGCTTATCTCCCGATACGGAGACCCAGTACTTC	CASSLSPDTETQYF
TRBV18	-	TRBD1	TRBJ1-1	TGTGCCAGCTCCCGAGGACAGGTTGGGAACACTGAAGCTTTCTTT	CASSRGQVGNTEAFF
TRBV28	-	-	TRBJ1-3	TGTGCCAGCAGTTTATGGGGGAGCTCTGGAAACACCATATATTTT	CASSLWGSSGNTIYF
TRBV29-1	-	TRBD2	TRBJ2-2	TGCAGCGGTGGGAGCGGGGTTGGGGTAGGGGAGCTGTTTTTT	CSGGSGVGVGELFF
TRBV9	-	TRBD1	TRBJ1-2	TGTGCCAGCATGGGACAGTCGTTCTATGGCTACACCTTC	CASMGQSFYGYTF
TRBV10-3	-	-	TRBJ2-7	TGTGCCATCAGGACTGCAGGGAGAGGCTACGAGCAGTACTTC	CAIRTAGRGYEQYF
TRBV10-3	-	-	TRBJ2-2	TGTGCCATCAGTGGAGACAGCTTCCACACCGGGGAGCTGTTTTTT	CAISGDSFHTGELFF
TRBV28	-	-	TRBJ1-5	TGTGCCAGCAGTACCCCACTTGAGTTCAATCAGCCCCAGCATTTT	CASSTPLEFNQPQHF
TRBV27	-	TRBD1	TRBJ2-1	TGTGCCAGCAGTTCGGGACAGGGGCCCTACCATGAGCAGTTCTTC	CASSSGQGPYHEQFF
TRBV7-2	-	-	TRBJ2-1	TGTGCCAGCAGCTTAGCCAGGGAGGTGCGGTTCTTC	CASSLAREVRFF
TRBV7-3	-	TRBD2	TRBJ2-5	TGTGCCAGCAGCTTTTTAGCGGGAAGTAAAGAGACCCAGTACTTC	CASSFLAGSKETQYF
TRBV11-2	-	TRBD1	TRBJ2-7	TGTGCCAGCAGCTGGGGACAGGGATCCACCTACGAGCAGTACTTC	CASSWGQGSTYEQYF
TRBV29-1	-	TRBD2	TRBJ2-1	TGCAGCGTCGGGGGACTAGCGGGAGAGAGGGGAATCTCCTACAATGAGCAGTTCTTC	CSVGGLAGERGISYNEQFF
TRBV29-1	-	TRBD2	TRBJ2-1	TGCAGCGTCTACGGACTAGCGGGGACGATTTACAATGAGCAGTTCTTC	CSVYGLAGTIYNEQFF
TRBV10-3	-	TRBD2	TRBJ2-1	TGTGCCATCAGTGGGGGAAGCGGGAACTCCTACAATGAGCAGTTCTTC	CAISGGSGNSYNEQFF
TRBV19	-	-	TRBJ1-1	TGTGCCAGTAGTATCAGGGACACTAACACTGAAGCTTTCTTT	CASSIRDTNTEAFF
TRBV4-2	-	-	TRBJ2-5	TGTGCCAGCAGCCAAGAGGCCTTTCTCCAAGAGACCCAGTACTTC	CASSQEAFLQETQYF
TRBV7-9	few	-	TRBJ1-1	TGTGCCAGCAGCTTACCCCGAGAGAACACTGAAGCTTTCTTT	CASSLPRENTEAFF
TRBV10-1	-	-	TRBJ2-7	TGCGCCAGCAGTGAGTCGATCCAGGCAAGCGAGCAGTACTTC	CASSESIQASEQYF
TRBV7-8	-	-	TRBJ1-1	TGTGCCAGCAGCGCGATAAACACTGAAGCTTTCTTT	CASSAINTEAFF
TRBV10-3	once	-	TRBJ2-7	TGTGCCATCAGTGAGGACGTACAGGGCTACGAGCAGTACTTC	CAISEDVQGYEQYF
TRBV4-2	-	-	TRBJ2-1	TGTGCCAGCAGCCAAGGACTAGAAAATGAGCAGTTCTTC	CASSQGLENEQFF
TRBV7-9	-	-	TRBJ2-7	TGTGCCAGCAGCTTAGTAGGAACCGCCTACGAGCAGTACTTC	CASSLVGTAYEQYF
TRBV9	-	TRBD2	TRBJ2-1	TGTGCCAGCAGCGCCGGACTAGCGGGAAGAAGTGAGCAGTTCTTC	CASSAGLAGRSEQFF
TRBV7-9	-	-	TRBJ1-2	TGTGCCAGCAGCTTAGCGGTGGCCGCCGACTATGGCTACACCTTC	CASSLAVAADYGYTF